The 21 T cell receptor beta chains below were found in one sample sequenced in a study of beta chain features in type 1 diabetes. Sequencing targeted expressed TCRB transcripts, as all isolated RNA had been reverse transcribed. The protocol was immunoSEQ multiplex PCR, while the TCRdb copy is restricted to in-frame clones and leaves out a portion. The sample carries 150,000 or so clones, approximately 52% recorded once. The specimen sequenced was Tregs from blood. All receptors come from a man aged 18 to 30 in good health.

The V call is TRBV2, the J call TRBJ1-2; 9 bases match TRBD1. The CDR3 consists of 15 residues. The V gene end was trimmed by 5 bases and the J gene end by 7 bases; junction bases not matched to a gene: 11. From germline, CDR1 is SNHLY and CDR2 FYNNEI. The DNA for the CDR3 is TGTGCCAGCAGTAGAGGGGGACAGGGATACGGTGGCTACACCTTC. It is translated as CASSRGGQGYGGYTF.

This chain connects TRBV6-6 to TRBJ1-4; no firm D call. Per the germline V gene, CDR1 is MNHNY and CDR2 is SVGAGI (reference sequence). Trimming cost V 6 bases and J 8 bases, with 10 bases left between them. This CDR3 contains 12 residues. The CDR3 protein is CASRNVREKLFF. The CDR3 bases are TGTGCCAGCAGAAACGTTCGGGAAAAACTGTTTTTT.

V is TRBV6-6 and J is TRBJ2-1; 9 positions match TRBD1. The CDR3 contains 15 residues. Per germline, CDR1 MNHNY and CDR2 SVGAGI (reference sequence). With 4 bases clipped from V and 2 bases from J, the junction kept 3 bases outside the gene matches. In nucleotides, the CDR3 is TGTGCCAGCAGTTTTAGACAGGGGGCCTACAATGAGCAGTTCTTC. The encoded protein is CASSFRQGAYNEQFF.

The chain couples TRBV28 to TRBJ2-3, with a weak D call TRBD2 (6 bases). Germline assignment: CDR1 MDHEN and CDR2 SYDVKM. The CDR3 is 14 residues long. V gave up 3 bases and J gave up 1 base, with 8 bases separating them. CDR3 DNA: TGTGCCAGCAGTTTGGGGGGACGCACAGATACGCAGTATTTT. It yields the protein CASSLGGRTDTQYF.

Turning to this clone: Other DNA variants within this sample encode the same CDR3. The chain combines TRBV2 with TRBJ1-1; 8 nucleotides agree with TRBD1. Losses at the gene ends were 6 bases for V and 2 bases for J; bases not matched to a gene: 2. The CDR3 is 13 residues long. Germline V gene data show CDR1 as SNHLY and CDR2 as FYNNEI. Here the CDR3 DNA reads TGTGCCAGCAGCGGACAGGGAAACACTGAAGCTTTCTTT. It specifies CASSGQGNTEAFF.

This clone was found a few times. The genes are TRBV10-3 and TRBJ2-1, with 12 bases fitting TRBD2. After removal of 6 bases from V and 9 bases from J, the junction contained 9 bases not matched to a gene. This CDR3 spans 15 amino acids. Per the germline V gene, CDR1 is ENHRY and CDR2 is SYGVKD. The CDR3 DNA is TGTGCCATCAGGGGATCTAGCGGGAGGGCCGTTGAGCAGTTCTTC. Its translation is CAIRGSSGRAVEQFF.

The chain uses TRBV4-3 and TRBJ1-2; D perhaps matches TRBD1 (5 bases). Looked up from germline, CDR1 is LGHNA and CDR2 is YSLEER. V was cut by 1 base and J by 6 bases, with 18 bases left in between. This CDR3 spans 16 amino acids. CDR3 loop: CASSQATPGNRDGYTF. CDR3 in DNA: TGCGCCAGCAGCCAAGCCACCCCAGGGAACAGAGATGGCTACACCTTC.

This chain connects TRBV11-2 to TRBJ2-1; D possibly corresponds to TRBD1 (6 bases). Per germline, CDR1 SGHAT and CDR2 FQNNGV. This CDR3 region has 19 residues. V was pared by 6 bases and J by 7 bases, with 31 bases between. The CDR3 region has the DNA TGTGCCAGCAGTCAAGCGCGAGGCAGGGGATTTGATTTGGGGAATGAGCAGTTCTTC. Residues: CASSQARGRGFDLGNEQFF.

The chain uses TRBV2 and TRBJ1-2; D is undetermined. From germline, CDR1 is SNHLY and CDR2 FYNNEI. The V end was cut by 0 bases, the J end by 4 bases, with 9 bases between. CDR3 length equals 14 residues. In nucleotides, the CDR3 is TGTGCCAGCAGTGAAGCACCGGGTTCCTATGGCTACACCTTC. It is translated as CASSEAPGSYGYTF.

The chain employs TRBV21-1 and TRBJ1-5; the D call in the table, TRBD1, was not verified against the DNA. TRBV21-1 is given as a pseudogene. The CDR3 totals 15 residues. CDR3: CASSKSAGPRKPQHF. In nucleotides, the CDR3 is TGTGCCAGCAGCAAATCGGCAGGGCCCAGGAAGCCCCAGCATTTT.

This clone was seen more than once but under ten times. The chain employs TRBV19 and TRBJ1-5; 11 positions match TRBD1. V lost 7 bases, J lost 3 bases, and 5 bases stayed unmatched. The CDR3 is 15 residues long. Germline CDR1 and CDR2: LNHDA and SQIVND (reference sequence). In DNA, the CDR3 is TGTGCCAGTAAACGGACAGGGGGCTACAATCAGCCCCAGCATTTT. Translation: CASKRTGGYNQPQHF.

This clone was seen more than once but under ten times. The rearrangement joins TRBV25-1 to TRBJ1-1, with 7 bases identical to TRBD1. Per germline, CDR1 MGHDK and CDR2 SYGVNS. The CDR3 contains 11 residues. V lost 8 bases, J lost 7 bases, and 4 bases stayed unmatched. DNA of the CDR3: TGTGCCAGCCTCGGGACAGTTGAAGCTTTCTTT. Protein: CASLGTVEAFF.

V and J are TRBV18 and TRBJ2-7, with a weak D call TRBD2 (6 bases). V was shortened by 3 bases and J by 2 bases, with 11 bases between the two germline ends. The CDR3 is 14 amino acids. The germline V gene has CDR1 KGHSH and CDR2 LQKENI. Here the CDR3 reads CASSPGLRTYEQYF. The DNA of the CDR3 is TGTGCCAGCTCACCGGGACTTAGAACCTACGAGCAGTACTTC.

This clone has more than one count but fewer than ten. The J gene is TRBJ1-4, the V gene TRBV30; 10 positions match TRBD1. Germline V CDR1 and CDR2: GTSNPN, SVGIG (reference sequence). V gave up 2 bases and J gave up 6 bases; unmatched junction bases: 3. The CDR3 extends over 14 amino acids. In DNA form, the CDR3 reads TGTGCCTGGAGTTTAGGACAGGGGGATGAAAAACTGTTTTTT. It is translated as CAWSLGQGDEKLFF.

The chain links TRBV9 to TRBJ2-7; D is perhaps TRBD1 (6 bases). From germline, CDR1 is SGDLS and CDR2 YYNGEE. The germline V and J ends were trimmed by 0 bases and 5 bases, with 6 bases remaining between them. The CDR3 length is 12 residues. The CDR3 is CASSVGGHEQYF. CDR3 sequence (DNA): TGTGCCAGCAGCGTAGGGGGGCACGAGCAGTACTTC.

The table lists this clone with a count of one. This rearrangement joins TRBV6-5 to TRBJ2-7; D is possibly TRBD1 (6 bases). V lost 8 bases and J 2 bases, leaving 13 bases between the germline ends. The CDR3 runs 13 residues. The germline gives CDR1 MNHEY, CDR2 SVGAGI. The DNA for the CDR3 is TGTGCCAGCGGGCTACAGGGCCCCTACGAGCAGTACTTC. Translation gives CASGLQGPYEQYF.

V is TRBV6-5 and J is TRBJ2-2; no clear D. V was shortened by 2 bases and J by 6 bases, with 7 bases between the two germline ends. Germline V CDR1 and CDR2: MNHEY, SVGAGI. The CDR3 is 13 amino acids. The CDR3 protein is CASSYHTSGELFF. The CDR3 nucleotides read TGTGCCAGCAGTTACCATACTTCCGGGGAGCTGTTTTTT.

This chain joins TRBV18 and TRBJ1-1, with no clear D. Deletions cut 3 bases from V and 0 bases from J, with 14 bases between. The CDR3 is made up of 16 amino acids. CDR1 is KGHSH and CDR2 is LQKENI in the germline V gene. CDR3 sequence (DNA): TGTGCCAGCTCACCGCGAAGGACCGGGATGAACACTGAAGCTTTCTTT. This gives the protein CASSPRRTGMNTEAFF.

The rearrangement joins TRBV7-3 to TRBJ2-1, with unresolved D. The CDR3 runs to 15 residues. The V gene's germline CDR1 is SGHTA and CDR2 FQGTGA. Deletions cut 2 bases from V and 6 bases from J, with 14 bases between. CDR3 protein: CASSLLAGSINEQFF. Here the CDR3 DNA reads TGTGCCAGCAGCTTATTAGCCGGTAGTATCAATGAGCAGTTCTTC.

The chain is built from TRBV7-2 and TRBJ2-2; D possibly corresponds to TRBD1 (5 bases). There are 11 residues in the CDR3. Germline V lookup: CDR1 SGHTA, CDR2 FQGNSA. Trimming cost V 11 bases and J 3 bases, with 7 bases left between them. CDR3 DNA: TGTGCCTTCAGGGACACCGGGGAGCTGTTTTTT. Its protein product is CAFRDTGELFF.

The V and J genes are TRBV28 and TRBJ2-7; the match to TRBD1 covers 9 bases. Germline V gives CDR1 MDHEN, CDR2 SYDVKM. V gave up 7 bases and J gave up 4 bases; unmatched junction bases: 11. The CDR3 length is 15 residues. The CDR3 sequence: CASTAAGTGIYEQYF. In DNA form, the CDR3 reads TGTGCCAGCACTGCGGCCGGGACAGGGATTTACGAGCAGTACTTC.